One and the same sample provided the 4 T cell receptor beta chains below, sequenced in a study of blood T cell repertoires in COVID-19 (TCRdb year 2020). Receptor libraries were prepared by the immunoSEQ multiplex PCR assay. Here the immuneACCESS table is served through TCRdb, limited to in-frame sequences with V and J called. Missing clones are a known gap in these copies; in checked studies unresolved V genes cover under half, and the rest lacks a known reason. Here the sample has roughly 100,000 clones; 75% to 90% occur a single time. The ten largest make up roughly 30% of the sample. Source material: peripheral blood. The receptor set was obtained from an elderly woman with acute or convalescent COVID-19.

This sequence joins TRBV7-9 and TRBJ2-1; TRBD1 aligns across 11 bases. CDR1 is SEHNR, CDR2 FQNEAQ, per germline (reference sequence). V trimming: 1 base; J trimming: 9 bases; junction bases outside the gene matches: 11. The CDR3 is 17 residues long. The chain's CDR3 is CASSLVGSGDRGVEQFF. The DNA for the CDR3 is TGTGCCAGCAGCTTAGTAGGCTCCGGGGACAGGGGGGTTGAGCAGTTCTTC.

The chain is built from TRBV19 and TRBJ2-7; 8 positions match TRBD1. The V gene's germline CDR1 is LNHDA and CDR2 SQIVND (reference sequence). The CDR3 runs 14 residues. Trimming cost V 3 bases and J 2 bases; bases outside gene matches: 3. Written as DNA, the CDR3 is TGTGCCAGTAGTATTGGGACAGGAACCTACGAGCAGTACTTC. Its protein product is CASSIGTGTYEQYF.

The chain employs TRBV28 and TRBJ1-2, with TRBD1 matching over 7 bases. Germline V gene data show CDR1 as MDHEN and CDR2 as SYDVKM. This CDR3 region has 14 residues. Losses at the gene ends were 6 bases for V and 8 bases for J; bases not matched to a gene: 12. This chain's CDR3 is CASSLYRGPFGYTF. CDR3 sequence (DNA): TGTGCCAGCAGCCTCTACAGGGGACCTTTCGGCTACACCTTC.

This rearrangement joins TRBV5-1 to TRBJ2-1, with 8 bases aligning to TRBD2. Germline CDR1 SGHRS, CDR2 YFSETQ. V was pared by 4 bases and J by 4 bases, with 10 bases of the junction left unmatched. The CDR3 has 16 amino acids. DNA for the CDR3: TGCGCCAGCAGCCCCCTGCGAACGGGGGGGTACAATGAGCAGTTCTTC. This sequence encodes CASSPLRTGGYNEQFF.